The 17 T cell receptor beta chains listed next were all sequenced from one sample in a study of cytomegalovirus exposure and HLA in healthy donors. The PCR was carried out with 60 Vbeta primers and 13 Jbeta primers. Libraries were prepared by immunoSEQ multiplex PCR; TCRdb keeps only in-frame clonotypes and omits some of them. The table lists 90,000 to 100,000 clones, around 10% of them singletons, with around 4.9% in the top ten. The sample taken for sequencing was PBMCs. The receptors come from a man aged 50 to 60 in good health and CMV-seropositive.

This clone occurred a few times. This chain uses TRBV19 with TRBJ1-2; D is unresolved. V was shortened by 2 bases and J by 5 bases, with 9 bases between the two germline ends. The CDR3 has 13 amino acids. CDR1 LNHDA and CDR2 SQIVND come from the germline V gene (reference sequence). The chain's CDR3 is CASSIREGYGYTF. The CDR3 region has the DNA TGTGCCAGTAGTATAAGGGAGGGATATGGCTACACCTTC.

This clone was found a few times. This chain uses TRBV27 with TRBJ1-1; possible D gene TRBD1, 6 bases. The CDR3 has 15 amino acids. Germline-derived CDR1 and CDR2 are MNHEY and SMNVEV (reference sequence). Trimming removed 1 base at V and 2 bases at J, with 11 bases between. CDR3 nucleotides: TGTGCCAGCAGTTTATGGGGGGGCCCCAACACTGAAGCTTTCTTT. Translation: CASSLWGGPNTEAFF.

The sample holds a few counts of this clone. The chain recombines TRBV29-1 with TRBJ2-5, with TRBD1 matching over 9 bases. The CDR3 loop spans 15 amino acids. V was pared by 6 bases and J by 5 bases, with 13 bases of the junction left unmatched. Germline CDR1 is SQVTM and CDR2 is ANQGSEA. This chain's CDR3 is CSVGQNTGGAETQYF. CDR3 bases: TGCAGCGTCGGACAGAATACAGGGGGCGCCGAGACCCAGTACTTC.

This clone was detected only a few times. V usage is TRBV13 and J usage is TRBJ2-1; tentatively, D is TRBD2 (6 bases). Germline assignment: CDR1 PRHDT and CDR2 FYEKMQ (reference sequence). Between the trimmed V and J ends, which lost 5 bases and 4 bases, there was a span of 21 bases. This CDR3 contains 17 residues. The CDR3 coding sequence is TGTGCCAGCAGCCCCGCCAAGCAGCGGGTGATGTACAATGAGCAGTTCTTC. Translated, it gives CASSPAKQRVMYNEQFF.

This clone was seen more than once but under ten times. This chain joins TRBV5-6 and TRBJ2-7; 7 bases match TRBD2. The V segment lost 4 bases and the J segment 2 bases; nucleotides outside the gene matches: 3. The CDR3 is 13 residues long. CDR1 and CDR2 (germline): SGHDT, YYEEEE. The CDR3 region is CASSQGTTYEQYF. The CDR3 coding sequence is TGTGCCAGCAGCCAAGGGACTACCTACGAGCAGTACTTC.

This clone was found a few times. The genes are TRBV19 and TRBJ1-5; 9 positions match TRBD1. This CDR3 is 13 amino acids long. The junction had 8 bases not matched to a gene; V was cut back by 6 bases and J by 11 bases. Germline V gene sequence: CDR1 LNHDA, CDR2 SQIVND (reference sequence). The CDR3 spells CASRGTGSQAQHF. The CDR3 DNA is TGTGCCAGTAGGGGGACAGGGTCCCAGGCCCAGCATTTT.

This clone was detected only a few times. CDR3 in DNA: TGCGCCAGCTCCCCCACAGTTTCTGGGGCCAACGTCCTGACTTTC. Residues: CASSPTVSGANVLTF. The chain joins TRBV5-1 to TRBJ2-6; no definite D call. The germline CDR1 and CDR2 sequences are SGHRS and YFSETQ. Trimming took 7 bases from V and 1 from J, leaving 12 bases between them. This CDR3 has 15 amino acids.

The chain carries TRBV6-6 and TRBJ2-2; 11 positions agree with TRBD2. The CDR3 runs 15 residues. Looked up from germline, CDR1 is MNHNY and CDR2 is SVGAGI (reference sequence). V lost 8 bases to trimming and J lost 4 bases; unmatched junction nucleotides: 6. As DNA, the CDR3 is TGTGCCAGCCGCGGGCTAGCGGGGGGCACCGGGGAGCTGTTTTTT. Its protein product is CASRGLAGGTGELFF.

This clone was seen a handful of times. The chain couples TRBV19 to TRBJ1-1; a possible D gene is TRBD1 (5 bases). The length of the CDR3 is 13 residues. CDR1 is LNHDA and CDR2 is SQIVND in the germline V gene (reference sequence). Deletions cut 6 bases from V and 1 base from J, with 9 bases between. CDR3 DNA: TGTGCCAGTAGCTCAGACAGGAACACTGAAGCTTTCTTT. It is translated as CASSSDRNTEAFF.

This clone was seen a handful of times. This rearrangement joins TRBV28 to TRBJ2-3, with 14 bases fitting TRBD2. Germline CDR1 is MDHEN and CDR2 is SYDVKM. The CDR3 loop spans 17 amino acids. Trimming cost V 1 base and J 2 bases; bases outside gene matches: 2. The DNA of the CDR3 is TGTGCCAGCAGTTTATTGACTAGCGGGAGGGACACAGATACGCAGTATTTT. It yields the protein CASSLLTSGRDTDTQYF.

This clone was counted only a few times. J is TRBJ2-5 and V is TRBV28; 8 bases line up with TRBD1. This CDR3 spans 15 amino acids. From germline, CDR1 is MDHEN and CDR2 SYDVKM. Trimming at V came to 7 bases and at J to 5 bases, leaving 12 bases not matched to a gene. The CDR3 is CASTGYEQGVETQYF. The CDR3 DNA reads TGTGCCAGCACCGGCTACGAACAGGGGGTCGAGACCCAGTACTTC.

The rearrangement uses TRBV4-3 and TRBJ2-3; D is unresolved. V shed 1 base and J shed 1 base, with 6 bases lying between them. Germline CDR1 LGHNA, CDR2 YSLEER. This CDR3 comprises 14 residues. The CDR3 loop reads CASSQAAGTDTQYF. CDR3 in DNA: TGCGCCAGCAGCCAAGCGGCGGGCACAGATACGCAGTATTTT.

This clone appeared a few times. The chain carries TRBV28 and TRBJ1-2, with 7 bases aligning to TRBD1. With 6 bases clipped from V and 4 bases from J, the junction kept 5 bases outside the gene matches. This CDR3 comprises 13 residues. From germline, CDR1 is MDHEN and CDR2 SYDVKM. CDR3 in DNA: TGTGCCAGCAGGGGCGGGACAGCCTATGGCTACACCTTC. Translating gives CASRGGTAYGYTF.

The chain links TRBV2 to TRBJ1-5; 7 bases fit TRBD1. CDR3 size: 16 residues. V lost 8 bases and J lost 6; bases outside the gene matches: 16. Germline V gene lookup returns CDR1 SNHLY and CDR2 FYNNEI. The CDR3 protein is CASGPTTGRGSQPQHF. In DNA, the CDR3 is TGTGCCAGCGGACCGACGACAGGCAGGGGGTCTCAGCCCCAGCATTTT.

The chain recombines TRBV4-2 with TRBJ2-3; the D gene is possibly TRBD2 (5 bases). Trimming took off 0 bases at V and 5 bases at J, with 12 bases between the two ends. The CDR3 consists of 15 residues. Germline lookup yields CDR1 LGHNA and CDR2 YNFKEQ. The CDR3 is CASSQETRARDTQYF. The CDR3 region has the DNA TGTGCCAGCAGCCAAGAAACGAGGGCCCGAGATACGCAGTATTTT.

There are a few counts of this clone. The chain couples TRBV11-1 to TRBJ2-5, with TRBD2 matching 7 bases. Germline CDR1 and CDR2: SGHAT and FQDESV (reference sequence). V was clipped by 1 base and J by 1 base; unmatched bases: 6. This CDR3 comprises 16 residues. The CDR3 coding sequence is TGTGCCAGCAGCTTAGGGGGTAGCGGGCTCCAAGAGACCCAGTACTTC. It specifies CASSLGGSGLQETQYF.

The chain combines TRBV5-3 with TRBJ1-1; 8 positions match TRBD1. TRBV5-3 is annotated as an ORF whose role is uncertain. After removal of 2 bases from V and 4 bases from J, the junction contained 13 bases not matched to a gene. This CDR3 contains 17 residues. The CDR3 here is CARSFEDRVISGTEAFF. Written as DNA, the CDR3 is TGTGCCAGAAGCTTCGAGGACAGGGTGATTTCAGGCACTGAAGCTTTCTTT.